The text below deals with one T cell receptor (beta chain). What it recognizes is unknown. Germline V gene sequence: CDR1 MNHNY, CDR2 SVGAGI (reference sequence). The germline V and J ends were trimmed by 4 bases and 8 bases, with 11 bases remaining between them. The CDR3 contains 12 residues. This specimen comes from a study of shared clonotypes between healthy human individuals. Study-level results: Naive subsets usually exceeded memory subsets in estimated richness. Non-shared clonotypes displayed generation probabilities falling below those of clonotypes present in all four donors. Naive CD4 clonotypes overlapped across several donors at about 5%. In the sorted subsets, rarefaction showed sequencing was incomplete despite large depth.

CD8 cells classed as naive were CD45RO-negative and positively selected for CCR7, excluding terminally differentiated effector memory CD45RA+ cells. Here immunoSEQ multiplex PCR was the method, and the copy in TCRdb shows in-frame clones only, minus some. The repertoire holds under 2,000,000 clones, with less than 95% as singletons. The gene calls are TRBV6-6 and TRBJ1-2; no clear D. The TCR comes from a man aged 18 to 35 in good health. The sample consisted of naive CD8+ T cells sorted from blood. CDR3 sequence: CASSWAPDGYTF. CDR3 in DNA: TGTGCCAGCAGTTGGGCCCCTGACGGCTACACCTTC.